These 3 T cell receptor beta chains share one sample of origin, sequenced in a study of T-cell reconstitution after alpha-beta-depleted transplantation in children. Researchers prepared the TCRbeta library using unique molecular identifiers, the study reports. MiXCR was run by TCRdb on the PCR reads, yielding one entry per CDR3 protein. The profile covers approximately 250,000 distinct CDR3 sequences, with 9.7% appearing a single time and approximately 5% taken by the ten largest. The sequencing used PBMCs from the stem cell graft donor, collected from the stem cell graft. These TCRs come from a human donor who donated a stem cell graft to a child with SCID.

This clonotype has at least ten counts. The V call is TRBV28, the J call TRBJ2-7; 7 positions agree with TRBD1. From germline, CDR1 is MDHEN and CDR2 SYDVKM. The J segment lost 4 bases and the V segment lost 6 bases, leaving 9 bases of the junction unmatched. The length of the CDR3 is 14 residues. CDR3 protein: CASSLVGGSYEQYF. In DNA, the CDR3 is TGTGCCAGCAGCTTAGTAGGGGGCTCTTACGAGCAGTACTTC.

At least ten counts were recorded for this clonotype. This chain connects TRBV5-1 to TRBJ2-5; 7 nucleotides match TRBD1. The trim removed 3 bases at V and 5 bases at J, leaving 7 bases unmatched. The germline CDR1 and CDR2 sequences are SGHRS and YFSETQ. This CDR3 spans 14 amino acids. The CDR3 loop is CASSSLTGRETQYF. CDR3 in DNA: TGCGCCAGCAGCTCCCTGACAGGGCGCGAGACCCAGTACTTC.

This clonotype was detected ten times or more. The chain is built from TRBV5-1 and TRBJ2-3, with 9 bases that match TRBD2. The CDR3 has 16 residues. J gave up 0 bases and V 4 bases, and 6 bases lay outside the gene matches. Germline CDR1 is SGHRS and CDR2 is YFSETQ. The DNA for the CDR3 is TGCGCCAGCAGCGCCTTACTAGCGGGTAGCACAGATACGCAGTATTTT. Encoded protein: CASSALLAGSTDTQYF.